A single sample is the source of the 5 T cell receptor beta chains below, sequenced in a study of blood T cell repertoires in COVID-19. The data were produced by immunoSEQ multiplex PCR, yet TCRdb's version contains in-frame clones alone and is incomplete. The repertoire holds under 60,000 clones, with 65% to 80% as singletons. The sample comprised peripheral blood. These receptors were taken from a human donor with active or convalescent COVID-19. The donor label of this sample is uncertain.

In nucleotides, the CDR3 is TGTGCCAGTAGTATTGGGGGGGCAGGGATGGCCAAAAACATTCAGTACTTC. It is translated as CASSIGGAGMAKNIQYF. V is TRBV19 and J is TRBJ2-4; weak D call: TRBD2 (7 bases). With 3 bases removed from V and 1 base from J, the gap between germline ends came to 16 bases. CDR1 and CDR2 (germline): LNHDA, SQIVND (reference sequence). CDR3 length equals 17 residues.

The rearrangement uses TRBV11-2 and TRBJ2-1; D is unclear. Per the germline V gene, CDR1 is SGHAT and CDR2 is FQNNGV. CDR3 length: 15 amino acids. V was pared by 1 base and J by 8 bases, with 15 bases between. The CDR3 DNA reads as TGTGCCAGCAGCTTAGCTCCAGGTATCGTCTATGAGCAGTTCTTC. The encoded protein is CASSLAPGIVYEQFF.

The chain carries TRBV7-9 and TRBJ2-7, with a tentative D call TRBD1 (5 bases). Per germline, CDR1 SEHNR and CDR2 FQNEAQ (reference sequence). The CDR3 runs 16 residues. V lost 1 base to trimming and J lost 1 base, with 14 bases between them. In DNA, the CDR3 is TGTGCCAGCAGCTTAGATCGGGCAGGGAAATCCTACGAGCAGTACTTC. Its translation: CASSLDRAGKSYEQYF.

The chain recombines TRBV5-4 with TRBJ1-1; no definite D call. The CDR3 has 12 amino acids. Germline loops: CDR1 SGHNT, CDR2 YYREEE (reference sequence). The V and J ends lost 0 bases and 10 bases respectively, with 10 bases between them. The CDR3 region has the DNA TGTGCCAGCAGCTTGGCCCCAGGTTCAGCTTTCTTT. Amino acids: CASSLAPGSAFF.

This clone has ten or more counts. This chain uses TRBV7-8 with TRBJ1-5; maybe TRBD1 (6 bases). Germline lookup yields CDR1 SGHVS and CDR2 FQNEAQ. V lost 3 bases to trimming and J lost 5 bases, with 11 bases between them. CDR3 length: 14 residues. In DNA form, the CDR3 reads TGTGCCAGCAGCTTCGGGGGGCGAGATCAGCCCCAGCATTTT. It encodes CASSFGGRDQPQHF.